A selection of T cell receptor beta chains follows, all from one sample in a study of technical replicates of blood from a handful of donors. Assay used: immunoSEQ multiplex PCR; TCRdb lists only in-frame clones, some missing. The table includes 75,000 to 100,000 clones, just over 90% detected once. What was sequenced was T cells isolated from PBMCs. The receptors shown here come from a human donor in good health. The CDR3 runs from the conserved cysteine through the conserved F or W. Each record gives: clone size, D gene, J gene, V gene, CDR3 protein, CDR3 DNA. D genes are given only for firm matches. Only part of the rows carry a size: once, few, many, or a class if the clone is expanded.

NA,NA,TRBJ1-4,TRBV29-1,CSVIQVGGEKLFF,TGCAGCGTCATACAGGTGGGGGGAGAAAAACTGTTTTTT
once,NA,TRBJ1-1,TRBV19,CASLPRASNTEAFF,TGTGCCAGCCTCCCGAGGGCCTCGAACACTGAAGCTTTCTTT
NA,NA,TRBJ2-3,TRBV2,CASPGDTDTQYF,TGTGCCAGCCCCGGAGACACAGATACGCAGTATTTT
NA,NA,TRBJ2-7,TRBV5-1,CASSLGPGSYEQYF,TGCGCCAGCAGCTTGGGGCCGGGTTCCTACGAGCAGTACTTC
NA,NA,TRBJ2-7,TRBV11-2,CASSLEGISYEQYF,TGTGCCAGCTCCCTGGAGGGCATCTCCTACGAGCAGTACTTC
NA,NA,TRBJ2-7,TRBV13,CASRQPGNHEQYF,TGTGCCAGCAGACAACCCGGGAATCACGAGCAGTACTTC
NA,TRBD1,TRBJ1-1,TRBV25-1,CASSERDRETEAFF,TGTGCCAGCAGTGAGCGGGACAGGGAGACTGAAGCTTTCTTT
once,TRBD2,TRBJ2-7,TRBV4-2,CASSPGLEKRGQYF,TGTGCCAGCAGCCCGGGACTAGAGAAAAGGGGGCAGTACTTC
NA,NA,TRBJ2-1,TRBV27,CASSRLALPNEQFF,TGTGCCAGCAGTCGATTAGCGTTACCCAATGAGCAGTTCTTC
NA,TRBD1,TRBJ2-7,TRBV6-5,CASSYSGTAAYEQYF,TGTGCCAGCAGTTACTCTGGGACAGCAGCCTACGAGCAGTACTTC
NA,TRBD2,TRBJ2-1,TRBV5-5,CASSSGLAADNEQFF,TGTGCCAGCAGCTCCGGACTAGCGGCCGACAATGAGCAGTTCTTC
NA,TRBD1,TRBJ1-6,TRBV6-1,CASSAQGGDSPLHF,TGTGCCAGCAGCGCACAGGGGGGTGATTCACCCCTCCACTTT
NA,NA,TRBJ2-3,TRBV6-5,CASSYSGSRGTDTQYF,TGTGCCAGCAGTTACTCGGGCTCCAGGGGCACAGATACGCAGTATTTT
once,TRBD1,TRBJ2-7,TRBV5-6,CASSRVQGAYEQYF,TGTGCCAGCAGCCGAGTACAGGGGGCGTACGAGCAGTACTTC
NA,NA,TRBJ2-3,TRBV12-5,CASGDSSTDTQYF,TGTGCTAGTGGGGACAGTAGCACAGATACGCAGTATTTT
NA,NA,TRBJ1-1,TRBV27,CASSLGVSGLTEAFF,TGTGCCAGCAGTTTAGGGGTTAGCGGTCTGACTGAAGCTTTCTTT
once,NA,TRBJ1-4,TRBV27,CASSQKQAPNEKLFF,TGTGCCAGCAGTCAAAAACAGGCGCCTAATGAAAAACTGTTTTTT
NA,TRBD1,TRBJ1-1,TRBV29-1,CSVPPRDRKNTEAFF,TGCAGCGTTCCCCCCAGGGACAGGAAGAACACTGAAGCTTTCTTT
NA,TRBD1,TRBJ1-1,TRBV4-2,CASSRRTVRQGEPESWHMNTEAFF,TGTGCCAGCAGCCGAAGGACCGTACGACAGGGTGAACCCGAATCGTGGCACATGAACACTGAAGCTTTCTTT
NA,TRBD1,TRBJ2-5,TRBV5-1,CASSLGGTGNQETQYF,TGCGCCAGCAGCTTGGGTGGGACAGGTAACCAAGAGACCCAGTACTTC
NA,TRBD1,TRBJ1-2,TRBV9,CASSGHRDRLGYGYTF,TGTGCCAGCAGCGGGCACCGGGACAGGCTGGGCTATGGCTACACCTTC
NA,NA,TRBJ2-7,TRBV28,CASTRTDAYEQYF,TGTGCCAGCACCCGGACAGACGCCTACGAGCAGTACTTC
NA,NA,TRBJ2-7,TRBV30,CAWTQFYEQYF,TGTGCCTGGACCCAATTCTACGAGCAGTACTTC
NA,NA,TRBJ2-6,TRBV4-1,CASSLAGESGANVLTF,TGCGCCAGCAGCCTAGCAGGGGAGTCTGGGGCCAACGTCCTGACTTTC
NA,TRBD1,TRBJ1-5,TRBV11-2,CASSLDKGQGGHSNQPQHF,TGTGCCAGCAGCTTAGATAAAGGCCAGGGGGGACATAGCAATCAGCCCCAGCATTTT
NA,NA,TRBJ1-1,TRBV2,CASSDQAMNTEAFF,TGTGCCAGCAGTGACCAGGCCATGAACACTGAAGCTTTCTTT
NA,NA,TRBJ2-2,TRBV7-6,CASSLASGGTGELFF,TGTGCCAGCAGCTTAGCCTCGGGTGGAACCGGGGAGCTGTTTTTT
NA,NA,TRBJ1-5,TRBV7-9,CASSLGGGPQHF,TGTGCCAGCAGCTTAGGGGGAGGTCCCCAGCATTTT
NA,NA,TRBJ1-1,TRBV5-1,CASSLGSLNTEAFF,TGCGCCAGCAGCTTGGGGAGCTTGAACACTGAAGCTTTCTTT
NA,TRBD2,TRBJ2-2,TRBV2,CASSGWSGRTTVRNTGELFF,TGTGCCAGCAGTGGTTGGAGCGGGAGGACCACCGTCAGGAACACCGGGGAGCTGTTTTTT
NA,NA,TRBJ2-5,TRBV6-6,CASSPPGSRKETQYF,TGTGCCAGCAGTCCCCCCGGGAGTCGGAAGGAGACCCAGTACTTC
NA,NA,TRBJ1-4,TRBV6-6,CASSSHLDRSGEKLFF,TGTGCCAGCAGTTCACACCTAGACAGATCAGGGGAAAAACTGTTTTTT
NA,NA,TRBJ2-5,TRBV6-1,CASSEGARRATTQYF,TGTGCCAGCAGTGAAGGGGCCAGGAGGGCCACGACCCAGTACTTC
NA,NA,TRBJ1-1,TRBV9,CASSYISTEAFF,TGTGCCAGCAGCTACATCTCGACTGAAGCTTTCTTT
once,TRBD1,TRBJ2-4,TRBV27,CASSLSSGTGSNIQYF,TGTGCCAGCAGTTTATCGTCAGGGACAGGCTCAAACATTCAGTACTTC
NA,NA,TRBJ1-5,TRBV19,CASSIDRGGGLGNQPQHF,TGTGCCAGTAGTATAGATCGCGGGGGGGGTTTGGGCAATCAGCCCCAGCATTTT
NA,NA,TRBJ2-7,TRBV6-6,CASSYSSDEQYF,TGTGCCAGCAGTTACTCGAGTGACGAGCAGTACTTC
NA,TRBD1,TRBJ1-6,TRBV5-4,CASSLIGTASSYNSPLHF,TGTGCCAGCAGCTTGATCGGGACAGCCAGCTCCTATAATTCACCCCTCCACTTT
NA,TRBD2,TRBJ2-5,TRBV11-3,CASSLGGPSGSQETQYF,TGTGCCAGCAGCTTAGGGGGTCCTAGCGGGAGCCAGGAGACCCAGTACTTC
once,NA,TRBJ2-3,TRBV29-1,CSVAASTRSADTQYF,TGCAGCGTGGCGGCTAGCACTAGGTCCGCAGATACGCAGTATTTT
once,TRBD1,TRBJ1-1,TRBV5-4,CASSSRTGGTEAFF,TGTGCCAGCAGCTCGAGGACAGGGGGCACTGAAGCTTTCTTT
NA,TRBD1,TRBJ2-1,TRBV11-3,CASSPGQPTRQFF,TGTGCCAGCAGCCCGGGACAGCCTACGCGGCAGTTCTTC
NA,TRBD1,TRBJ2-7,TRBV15,CATSTVGQGYEQYF,TGTGCCACCAGCACAGTGGGACAGGGGTACGAGCAGTACTTC
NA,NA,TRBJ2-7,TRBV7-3,CASSLGGTSLEQYF,TGTGCCAGCAGCTTAGGTGGGACATCGCTCGAGCAGTACTTC
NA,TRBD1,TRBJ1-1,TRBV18,CASSEEGAGFTEAFF,TGTGCCAGCTCAGAGGAGGGGGCCGGGTTCACTGAAGCTTTCTTT
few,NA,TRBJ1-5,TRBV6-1,CASSERGEQPQHF,TGTGCCAGCAGTGAGCGTGGTGAACAGCCCCAGCATTTT
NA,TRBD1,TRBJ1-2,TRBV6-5,CASSYFQTGGRGYTF,TGTGCCAGCAGTTACTTTCAGACAGGGGGCAGGGGCTACACCTTC
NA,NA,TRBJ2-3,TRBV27,CASSFSDTQYF,TGTGCCAGCAGTTTCTCAGATACGCAGTATTTT
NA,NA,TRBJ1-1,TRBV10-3,CAISTVNTEAFF,TGTGCCATCTCAACAGTGAACACTGAAGCTTTCTTT